The clone carrying this TCR beta chain was observed a few times. This sample stems from a study of human T cells and chemical hapten exposure. Study summary: Readings were taken at 6 days from patch tests that had applied 0.01% DPC to the upper back.

Germline V gene data show CDR1 as SQVTM and CDR2 as ANQGSEA. The ends were cut back, 4 bases at V and 11 bases at J, with 13 bases in the middle. This CDR3 is 11 amino acids long. TCRdb independently ran MiXCR on the RACE reads; one entry per CDR3 protein. Among about 90,000 distinct CDR3 sequences listed, around 7.9% were seen once. Time point given: pre-sensitization, week 0. The treatment was: therapeutic diphenylcyclopropenone sensitization with weekly scalp DPC. The study drew its donors from alopecia patients who were 18 to 70 years old and suitable for DPC. The sequence derives from a man aged 40-49 years with alopecia areata. Some clones in this sample may be carry-over from other donors' samples. The chain recombines TRBV29-1 with TRBJ2-3; D remains unclear. The sample here was whole blood, taken in connection with sensitization to the hapten diphenylcyclopropenone (DPC). The CDR3 region is CSVAGDSVQYF. CDR3 nucleotides: TGCAGCGTTGCTGGCGATTCTGTGCAGTATTTT.